Below are 11 T cell receptor beta chains sequenced from a single sample in a study of cytomegalovirus exposure and HLA in healthy donors. With 60 Vbeta and 13 Jbeta primers, the PCR was carried out. Sequencing used immunoSEQ multiplex PCR; TCRdb keeps in-frame clones, though not all of them. The data show about 150,000 clones, 85% seen once. Sequenced sample: PBMCs. The receptors shown here come from a young woman in good health and CMV-seronegative.

The chain uses TRBV18 and TRBJ1-2; D not resolved. Germline CDR1 is KGHSH and CDR2 is LQKENI. The CDR3 runs to 15 residues. Trimming removed 3 bases at V and 2 bases at J, with 13 bases between. The CDR3 nucleotides are TGTGCCAGCTCACCTACGGTGAACGGGAACTATGGCTACACCTTC. This translates into CASSPTVNGNYGYTF.

The rearrangement uses TRBV13 and TRBJ2-7; unclear D gene. V shed 5 bases and J shed 0 bases, with 11 bases lying between them. Germline values: CDR1 PRHDT, CDR2 FYEKMQ (reference sequence). This CDR3 spans 14 amino acids. The CDR3 spells CASSIDWSSYEQYF. Here the CDR3 DNA reads TGTGCCAGCAGCATCGACTGGAGCTCCTACGAGCAGTACTTC.

The table lists this clone with a count of one. The V gene is TRBV11-3, the J gene TRBJ1-1, with D possibly being TRBD1 (5 bases). Germline V gene data show CDR1 as SGHNT and CDR2 as YENEEA. The CDR3 is 12 amino acids. Deletions cut 2 bases from V and 5 bases from J, with 6 bases between. CDR3 sequence reads: CASSLKGTEAFF. DNA for the CDR3: TGTGCCAGCAGCTTAAAGGGGACTGAAGCTTTCTTT.

The chain combines TRBV5-6 with TRBJ2-7; no definite D call. Trimming pared 3 bases from V and 3 bases from J, leaving 16 bases between. CDR1 and CDR2 from the germline V gene are SGHDT and YYEEEE. The CDR3 covers 15 residues. As DNA, the CDR3 is TGTGCCAGCAGCTGCGAGTTCCTCAACCTCTACGAGCAGTACTTC. Protein: CASSCEFLNLYEQYF.

This clone was detected a few times. The chain carries TRBV4-2 and TRBJ2-7, with TRBD2 identical over 11 bases. Trimming cost V 1 base and J 4 bases; bases outside gene matches: 0. Germline V gives CDR1 LGHNA, CDR2 YNFKEQ. This CDR3 spans 14 amino acids. As DNA, the CDR3 is TGTGCCAGCAGCCAAGTAGCGGGAGGGTACGAGCAGTACTTC. It yields the protein CASSQVAGGYEQYF.

V is TRBV5-1 and J is TRBJ1-4; D possibly corresponds to TRBD1 (5 bases). The CDR3 sequence is 14 residues long. V shed 0 bases and J shed 7 bases, with 10 bases lying between them. The V gene's germline CDR1 is SGHRS and CDR2 YFSETQ. The CDR3 bases are TGCGCCAGCAGCTTGGCCGGGACTGCTGAAAAACTGTTTTTT. Residues: CASSLAGTAEKLFF.

This clone has only one observation. This chain joins TRBV18 and TRBJ2-3; possibly TRBD2 for D (6 bases). Trimming shortened V by 2 bases and J by 2 bases, and 17 bases separated the two germline ends. Germline V lookup: CDR1 KGHSH, CDR2 LQKENI. CDR3 length equals 17 residues. The CDR3 loop reads CASSPDQLAVSTDTQYF. The CDR3 region has the DNA TGTGCCAGCTCACCAGATCAGTTAGCGGTCTCCACAGATACGCAGTATTTT.

V and J are TRBV5-4 and TRBJ1-6; TRBD1 matches at 9 bases. Germline loops: CDR1 SGHNT, CDR2 YYREEE (reference sequence). There are 14 residues in the CDR3. The V and J ends lost 3 bases and 9 bases, in that order; junction bases with no gene match: 4. As DNA, the CDR3 is TGTGCCAGCAGCTCCGGACAGGGGAGTTCACCCCTCCACTTT. Translated: CASSSGQGSSPLHF.

This rearrangement joins TRBV6-5 to TRBJ2-6; D possibly corresponds to TRBD1 (6 bases). Trimming took off 5 bases at V and 1 base at J, with 9 bases between the two ends. Germline V CDR1 and CDR2: MNHEY, SVGAGI. CDR3 length: 15 amino acids. The CDR3 loop is CASSPRGSGANVLTF. CDR3 bases: TGTGCCAGCAGTCCCAGGGGTTCTGGGGCCAACGTCCTGACTTTC.

This rearrangement joins TRBV18 to TRBJ2-7; 7 bases are shared with TRBD1. Germline CDR1 reads KGHSH; CDR2 reads LQKENI. The junction had 8 bases not matched to a gene; V was cut back by 3 bases and J by 0 bases. The CDR3 sequence is 16 residues long. CDR3 DNA: TGTGCCAGCTCACCGGTGACAGGGACCCTCTCCTACGAGCAGTACTTC. Translation gives CASSPVTGTLSYEQYF.

V gene TRBV6-6 combines with J gene TRBJ1-1; a weak D match, TRBD1 (6 bases). The ends were cut back, 6 bases at V and 0 bases at J, with 8 bases in the middle. The germline CDR1 and CDR2 sequences are MNHNY and SVGAGI (reference sequence). The CDR3 length is 13 residues. The CDR3 sequence: CASSGQMNTEAFF. The CDR3, as DNA: TGTGCCAGCAGCGGACAGATGAACACTGAAGCTTTCTTT.